These T cell receptor beta chains were read from a single sample in a study of tumor-infiltrating lymphocytes in localized non-small cell lung cancer. Profiled with immunoSEQ multiplex PCR; TCRdb holds only in-frame clones, not every one. This table holds about 16,000 clones, less than 50% found once. Specimen: lung tumor tissue. These receptors were taken from a human donor with non-small cell lung cancer. Both conserved end residues are part of each CDR3. Each record gives: J gene, V gene, CDR3 protein.

TRBJ1-5 | TRBV7-6 | CASSYSSNQPQHF
TRBJ2-2 | TRBV19 | CASSVQGGGTGELFF
TRBJ2-7 | TRBV4-1 | CASSRGQGADEQYF
TRBJ2-7 | TRBV7-2 | CASSSDRSYEQYF
TRBJ2-7 | TRBV6-5 | CASKDGAGEQYF
TRBJ1-4 | TRBV29-1 | CSVGLTLGEKLFF
TRBJ2-1 | TRBV4-3 | CASSRGPDNEQFF
TRBJ1-1 | TRBV28 | CASSLPGTLGTEAFF
TRBJ2-7 | TRBV5-6 | CASSLRGGLYEQYF
TRBJ2-7 | TRBV19 | CASSPAGRGSYEQYF
TRBJ2-7 | TRBV18 | CASSPRAGQEQYF
TRBJ2-5 | TRBV7-2 | CASSSGQAKWAQYF
TRBJ1-2 | TRBV28 | CASSFGTGGHYGYTF
TRBJ2-7 | TRBV9 | CASSVGPGTGAYEQYF
TRBJ2-3 | TRBV29-1 | CSVLPPADLALSTDTQYF
TRBJ2-3 | TRBV7-9 | CASSLSQDTQYF
TRBJ2-3 | TRBV6-4 | CASSDSGGGTDTQYF
TRBJ2-1 | TRBV10-3 | CAISEAGGNYNEQFF
TRBJ2-7 | TRBV27 | CASSLGPSYEQYF
TRBJ1-4 | TRBV19 | CASSPSSTNEKLFF
TRBJ1-5 | TRBV4-3 | CASSPGGPFYSNQPQHF
TRBJ2-3 | TRBV4-1 | CASSRATGGVDTQYF
TRBJ1-6 | TRBV30 | CAWTRGGINSPLHF
TRBJ2-7 | TRBV5-6 | CASSLSRSGGYEQYF
TRBJ1-2 | TRBV19 | CASSEDRGLANYGYTF
TRBJ2-5 | TRBV11-2 | CASSQGLGVGETQYF
TRBJ1-1 | TRBV5-4 | CASSLGQGAGMNTEAFF
TRBJ1-4 | TRBV7-9 | CASSSTGGFEKLFF
TRBJ2-7 | TRBV6-5 | CASSSRRAFPNEQYF
TRBJ2-3 | TRBV6-6 | CASSYKTDTQYF
TRBJ1-2 | TRBV7-2 | CASSLSGGTVTNNYGYTF
TRBJ2-3 | TRBV11-3 | CASSLGSFDTQYF
TRBJ1-5 | TRBV7-9 | CASSLGGSGQLNQPQHF
TRBJ2-1 | TRBV20-1 | CSARQYNEQFF
TRBJ2-1 | TRBV11-2 | CASSLDMRDEQFF
TRBJ1-1 | TRBV20-1 | CSAPRTEAFF
TRBJ2-2 | TRBV6-1 | CASSESAQSTGELFF
TRBJ1-1 | TRBV11-2 | CASSFPRQNTEAFF
TRBJ1-4 | TRBV19 | CASSPRSGWEKLFF
TRBJ2-3 | TRBV5-8 | CASSLDGGGTDTQYF
TRBJ2-5 | TRBV19 | CASNPGGWETQYF
TRBJ1-2 | TRBV27 | CASRGTGRNYGYTF
TRBJ1-1 | TRBV28 | CAVPPSLNTEAFF
TRBJ1-2 | TRBV6-1 | CASSPGRSAYGYTF